The TCR beta chain under discussion was sequenced for a study of neurological immune-mediated disorders. The germline V gene encodes CDR1 SGHRS and CDR2 YFSETQ. The CDR3 runs to 15 residues. The V gene end was trimmed by 3 bases and the J gene end by 1 base; junction bases not matched to a gene: 1. The cDNA was synthesized by 5'RACE incorporating 10-nucleotide random UMIs. Using its own MiXCR run on the 5' RACE reads, TCRdb lists one record per CDR3 protein. The sample has over 55,000 distinct CDR3 sequences; 2% to 2.5% are singletons. This clonotype was counted many times. The gene calls are TRBV5-1 and TRBJ2-2, with 9 bases that match TRBD1. The clonotype was recovered from a man aged 45-65 years with multiple sclerosis. The sequenced sample was PBMCs. CDR3 sequence reads: CASSSGQGNTGELFF. The CDR3 nucleotides read TGCGCCAGCAGCTCGGGACAGGGGAACACCGGGGAGCTGTTTTTT.